This T cell receptor beta chain was found in a study of blood T cell repertoires in COVID-19. For the study at large: Acute and convalescent COVID-19 specimens originated in the United States, Italy and Spain. T cells, B-cell-depleted T cells, or PBMCs provided the cDNA or gDNA that served as material.

Germline loops: CDR1 MNHEY, CDR2 SVGAGI. The CDR3 has 15 amino acids. Trimming removed 6 bases from V and 6 bases from J; junction bases left unmatched: 9. This clone was seen a single time. Original processing methods: Cell counts per sample came from amplifying reference gene primers. Assay: immunoSEQ multiplex PCR; the TCRdb copy retains only in-frame clones and omits some. The DNA gave D and trimming, while V, J and clone size come from that table. Found here are 190,000 or so clones, approximately 90% of them singletons; the top ten hold about 4%. This sequence joins TRBV6-5 and TRBJ2-7, with 12 positions matching TRBD1. The sequence was obtained from a woman in her twenties or thirties with acute or convalescent COVID-19. Sequenced sample: peripheral blood. The CDR3 bases are TGTGCCAGCAGGCGCCCCGGGACAGGGGGCATCGAGCAGTACTTC. It codes for CASRRPGTGGIEQYF.